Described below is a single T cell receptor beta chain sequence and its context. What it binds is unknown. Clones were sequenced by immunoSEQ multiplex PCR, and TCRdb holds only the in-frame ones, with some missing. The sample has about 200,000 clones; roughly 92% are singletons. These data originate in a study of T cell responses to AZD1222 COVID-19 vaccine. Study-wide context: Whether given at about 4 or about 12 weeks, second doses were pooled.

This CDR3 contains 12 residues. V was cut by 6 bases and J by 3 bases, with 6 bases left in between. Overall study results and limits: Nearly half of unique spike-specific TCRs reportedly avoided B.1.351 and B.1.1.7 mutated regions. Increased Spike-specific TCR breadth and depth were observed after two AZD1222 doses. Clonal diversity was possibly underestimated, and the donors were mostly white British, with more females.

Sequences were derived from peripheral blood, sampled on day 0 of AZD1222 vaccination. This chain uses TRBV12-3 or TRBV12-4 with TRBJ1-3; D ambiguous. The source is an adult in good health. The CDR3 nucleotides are TGTGCCAGCAGGGACCTTGGAAACACCATATATTTT. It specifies CASRDLGNTIYF.